This entry lists 25 T cell receptor beta chains sequenced from one sample in a study of early T cells in non-severe SARS-CoV-2 infection. TCRdb reprocessed the 5' RACE reads via MiXCR and lists one record per CDR3 protein. The repertoire holds around 72,000 distinct CDR3 sequences, with over 9.5% as singletons. The starting material was whole blood, obtained at baseline. The receptors come from an adult who was a healthcare worker with PCR-confirmed SARS-CoV-2 infection or an uninfected control (not recorded which).

This clonotype has ten or more counts. The chain recombines TRBV3-1 with TRBJ1-5; D is unresolved. This CDR3 is 13 amino acids long. CDR1 LGHDT and CDR2 YNNKEL come from the germline V gene (reference sequence). Trimming removed 0 bases at V and 5 bases at J, with 5 bases between. The CDR3 spells CASSQDYDQPQHF. CDR3 coding DNA: TGTGCCAGCAGCCAAGATTACGATCAGCCCCAGCATTTT.

This clonotype was picked up many times. CDR3 bases: TGTGCCAGCAGCTCGGGCGGCTCGAACACCGGGGAGCTGTTTTTT. This encodes CASSSGGSNTGELFF. The chain has TRBV7-6 and TRBJ2-2; D gene uncertain. The CDR3 extends over 15 amino acids. V gave up 4 bases and J gave up 0 bases, with 9 bases separating them. Germline CDR1 SGHVS, CDR2 FNYEAQ.

This chain links TRBV7-9 with TRBJ2-7; D possibly corresponds to TRBD2 (5 bases). The CDR3 runs 13 residues. Trimming took off 1 base at V and 7 bases at J, with 11 bases between the two ends. In germline, CDR1 is SEHNR, CDR2 FQNEAQ (reference sequence). The CDR3 sequence is CASSLGQTGEQYF. CDR3 coding DNA: TGTGCCAGCAGCTTAGGGCAGACGGGGGAGCAGTACTTC.

This clonotype was seen only a few times. This chain uses TRBV7-2 with TRBJ2-5; TRBD1 or TRBD2 may be the D gene (6 bases each). CDR3 length: 11 residues. The V and J ends lost 5 bases and 6 bases respectively, with 7 bases between them. The germline V gene encodes CDR1 SGHTA and CDR2 FQGNSA. This CDR3 is CASSGGQTQYF. Written as DNA, the CDR3 is TGTGCCAGCAGCGGGGGGCAGACCCAGTACTTC.

The chain combines TRBV18 with TRBJ2-3; D is perhaps TRBD1 (5 bases). The germline CDR1 and CDR2 sequences are KGHSH and LQKENI. CDR3 length equals 15 residues. The V and J ends lost 0 bases and 5 bases respectively, with 12 bases between them. The CDR3 loop is CASSPPAGFGDTQYF. For the CDR3, the DNA is TGTGCCAGCTCACCACCGGCAGGGTTTGGAGATACGCAGTATTTT.

This clonotype was detected a few times. The chain carries TRBV19 and TRBJ2-3; 8 positions agree with TRBD1. Germline V gene lookup returns CDR1 LNHDA and CDR2 SQIVND (reference sequence). V shed 3 bases, J shed 1 base, and the junction held 6 bases outside the gene matches. CDR3 size: 16 residues. The CDR3 spells CASSIFGTGGTDTQYF. CDR3 coding DNA: TGTGCCAGTAGTATCTTCGGGACAGGAGGCACAGATACGCAGTATTTT.

This clonotype has just a few counts. This chain connects TRBV20-1 to TRBJ2-3; D remains unclear. This CDR3 region has 14 residues. V was clipped by 1 base and J by 6 bases, with 14 bases between them. Germline loops: CDR1 DFQATT, CDR2 SNEGSKA (reference sequence). The CDR3: CSARGGVGADTQYF. Written as DNA, the CDR3 is TGCAGTGCTAGAGGGGGTGTGGGTGCGGATACGCAGTATTTT.

This clonotype was counted at least ten times. V is TRBV6-2 or TRBV6-3 and J is TRBJ2-7; TRBD2 is a possible D gene (5 bases). The V gene lost 5 bases and the J gene lost 0 bases, with 14 bases spanning the gap. The CDR3 length is 15 residues. From germline, CDR1 is MNHEY and CDR2 SVGEGT. Here the CDR3 DNA reads TGTGCCAGCAGTCCTAGACGGGGTCGCTCCTACGAGCAGTACTTC. This codes for CASSPRRGRSYEQYF.

This clonotype was seen a handful of times. This rearrangement joins TRBV9 to TRBJ2-7, with D perhaps matching TRBD1 (6 bases). V shed 4 bases and J shed 1 base, with 12 bases lying between them. Germline CDR1 and CDR2: SGDLS and YYNGEE. The CDR3 consists of 14 residues. The CDR3 here is CASSPSDSSYEQYF. The CDR3 bases are TGTGCCAGCAGCCCGTCGGACAGTTCCTACGAGCAGTACTTC.

Only a few counts were recorded for this clonotype. This chain links TRBV25-1 with TRBJ1-6; 7 bases map to TRBD1. Germline CDR1 reads MGHDK; CDR2 reads SYGVNS. The V and J ends lost 5 bases and 8 bases, in that order; junction bases with no gene match: 6. CDR3 length equals 14 residues. CDR3 nucleotides: TGTGCCAGCAGTTCCCGACAGGGAGATTCACCCCTCCACTTT. It translates to CASSSRQGDSPLHF.

This clonotype was seen many times. The rearrangement joins TRBV19 to TRBJ1-5; D not certain. The CDR3 runs to 17 residues. Deletions cut 7 bases from V and 0 bases from J, with 19 bases between. CDR1 is LNHDA and CDR2 is SQIVND in the germline V gene (reference sequence). CDR3 in amino acids: CASNPGLKQYSNQPQHF. The CDR3, as DNA: TGTGCCAGTAACCCCGGACTAAAACAGTATAGCAATCAGCCCCAGCATTTT.

This clonotype was recorded at least ten times. The chain uses TRBV20-1 and TRBJ2-3; 10 nucleotides agree with TRBD1. CDR3 length: 16 amino acids. The V gene end was trimmed by 3 bases and the J gene end by 2 bases; junction bases not matched to a gene: 8. The germline V gene has CDR1 DFQATT and CDR2 SNEGSKA (reference sequence). CDR3 region: CSASPGQGRLTDTQYF. The CDR3 DNA sequence: TGCAGTGCTAGCCCGGGACAGGGGAGACTCACAGATACGCAGTATTTT.

This clonotype was counted many times. The chain couples TRBV7-2 to TRBJ1-5, with D possibly TRBD1 on 5 matching bases. V was cut by 2 bases and J by 1 base, with 9 bases left in between. Germline CDR1 SGHTA, CDR2 FQGNSA. The CDR3 extends over 15 amino acids. The CDR3 is CASSLRGESNQPQHF. As DNA, the CDR3 is TGTGCCAGCAGCTTACGGGGGGAAAGCAATCAGCCCCAGCATTTT.

This clonotype was seen a handful of times. The rearrangement uses TRBV6-5 and TRBJ1-4; 8 nucleotides align to TRBD1. Germline lookup yields CDR1 MNHEY and CDR2 SVGAGI. The length of the CDR3 is 14 residues. Trimming took 5 bases from V and 4 from J; bases not matched to a gene: 3. CDR3 nucleotide sequence: TGTGCCAGCAGTGGACAGGGAGATAATGAAAAACTGTTTTTT. Protein sequence: CASSGQGDNEKLFF.

The CDR3 spells CASSLAAGAGELFF. DNA for the CDR3: TGTGCCAGCAGCTTAGCCGCAGGGGCCGGGGAGCTGTTTTTT. The J gene is TRBJ2-2, the V gene TRBV11-2; TRBD1 is a possible D gene (6 bases). Germline assignment: CDR1 SGHAT and CDR2 FQNNGV. The CDR3 is 14 amino acids. V lost 1 base to trimming and J lost 6 bases, with 9 bases between them.

This clonotype was seen only a few times. The chain couples TRBV5-1 to TRBJ2-3; D gene ambiguous. Germline values: CDR1 SGHRS, CDR2 YFSETQ. V shed 3 bases and J shed 2 bases, with 10 bases lying between them. The CDR3 length is 14 residues. DNA of the CDR3: TGCGCCAGCAGCTCCGAACGCCTCACAGATACGCAGTATTTT. Protein product: CASSSERLTDTQYF. Using reference TRBV5-1 and TRBJ2-3 for the parts outside the CDR3, the full variable domain is KAGVTQTPRYLIKTRGQQVTLSCSPISGHRSVSWYQQTPGQGLQFLFEYFSETQRNKGNFPGRFSGRQFSNSRSEMNVSTLELGDSALYLCASSSERLTDTQYFGPGTRLTVL.

In its sample, this clonotype was seen a few times. The chain uses TRBV7-3 and TRBJ1-1; D unresolved. Germline CDR1 and CDR2: SGHTA and FQGTGA. The CDR3 loop spans 15 amino acids. The V end lost 0 bases, the J end lost 0 bases, and 8 bases lay between the germline ends. The CDR3 coding sequence is TGTGCCAGCAGCTTAACTGCAGGTCTGAACACTGAAGCTTTCTTT. This gives the protein CASSLTAGLNTEAFF.

V is TRBV6-2 or TRBV6-3 and J is TRBJ2-1, with unresolved D. Trimming stripped 0 bases from V and 0 bases from J, with 9 bases between. CDR1 and CDR2 (germline): MNHEY, SVGEGT. The CDR3 is 16 residues long. The CDR3 bases are TGTGCCAGCAGTTACTCTCCTGGGGACTCCTACAATGAGCAGTTCTTC. As protein: CASSYSPGDSYNEQFF.

This clonotype was observed a handful of times. The rearrangement links TRBV12-3 or TRBV12-4 to TRBJ1-1; the match to TRBD1 covers 8 bases. J was trimmed by 5 bases and V by 4 bases; bases with no gene match: 9. The CDR3 has 15 residues. The CDR3 here is CASSSQTGVRTEAFF. CDR3 DNA sequence: TGTGCCAGCAGTTCCCAGACAGGGGTAAGGACTGAAGCTTTCTTT.

This chain uses TRBV27 with TRBJ2-1; D remains unclear. In germline, CDR1 is MNHEY, CDR2 SMNVEV (reference sequence). The length of the CDR3 is 15 residues. Between the trimmed V and J ends, which lost 2 bases and 2 bases, there was a span of 10 bases. CDR3 region: CASSLTTNPYNEQFF. The CDR3 DNA sequence: TGTGCCAGCAGTTTAACTACCAACCCCTACAATGAGCAGTTCTTC.

The chain is built from TRBV20-1 and TRBJ2-2; TRBD2 aligns across 9 bases. The length of the CDR3 is 15 residues. Germline CDR1 and CDR2: DFQATT and SNEGSKA (reference sequence). The V segment lost 5 bases and the J segment 6 bases; nucleotides outside the gene matches: 10. The CDR3 nucleotides read TGCAGTGCTCCCGGAATAGCGGGGGTGGCCGGGGAGCTGTTTTTT. It specifies CSAPGIAGVAGELFF.

This clonotype came up many times. The gene calls are TRBV20-1 and TRBJ1-5; TRBD1 might be the D (5 bases). From germline, CDR1 is DFQATT and CDR2 SNEGSKA (reference sequence). The CDR3 contains 13 residues. Trimming shortened V by 3 bases and J by 7 bases, and 13 bases separated the two germline ends. For the CDR3, the DNA is TGCAGTGCTAGGGGGGTAGGATCACAGCCCCAGCATTTT. The encoded protein is CSARGVGSQPQHF.

The rearrangement uses TRBV20-1 and TRBJ1-3; D may be TRBD1 (5 bases). Germline V gives CDR1 DFQATT, CDR2 SNEGSKA (reference sequence). Deletions cut 3 bases from V and 0 bases from J, with 15 bases between. The CDR3 extends over 16 amino acids. The CDR3 here is CSASHGTEFSGNTIYF. The CDR3 nucleotides are TGCAGTGCTAGTCATGGGACCGAATTCTCTGGAAACACCATATATTTT.

This clonotype has more than one count but fewer than ten. The chain has TRBV20-1 and TRBJ1-6; D remains ambiguous. This CDR3 comprises 15 residues. Germline assignment: CDR1 DFQATT and CDR2 SNEGSKA (reference sequence). V dropped 4 bases and J dropped 1 base, with 11 bases sitting between them. CDR3 DNA sequence: TGCAGTGCTAAGGAACCGGGATCCTATAATTCACCCCTCCACTTT. Translation: CSAKEPGSYNSPLHF.

There are many counts of this clonotype. The rearrangement links TRBV12-5 to TRBJ2-1; weak D call: TRBD1 (6 bases). The CDR3 is 17 residues long. Per the germline V gene, CDR1 is LGHNT and CDR2 is FRNRAP. V dropped 6 bases and J dropped 3 bases, with 21 bases sitting between them. This CDR3 is CASGRSSGRDNYNEQFF. DNA for the CDR3: TGTGCTAGTGGCCGATCATCCGGCCGGGACAACTACAATGAGCAGTTCTTC. The full variable domain, completed using reference TRBV12-5 and TRBJ2-1, is DARVTQTPRHKVTEMGQEVTMRCQPILGHNTVFWYRQTMMQGLELLAYFRNRAPLDDSGMPKDRFSAEMPDATLATLKIQPSEPRDSAVYFCASGRSSGRDNYNEQFFGPGTRLTVL.